This T cell receptor (beta chain) was documented in a study of control samples from healthy donors and cancer patients. Here immunoSEQ multiplex PCR was the method, and the copy in TCRdb shows in-frame clones only, minus some. Of 130,000 or so clones detected, roughly 86% appear once; the ten largest clones hold approximately 2.9%. The clonotype originates from a man in his sixties in good health. What was sequenced was blood.

The CDR3 here is CASSQTLGGGYTF. The CDR3 DNA sequence: TGTGCCAGCAGCCAGACATTGGGAGGGGGCTACACCTTC. This chain uses TRBV12-3 or TRBV12-4 with TRBJ1-2; D remains ambiguous. The CDR3 is made up of 13 amino acids. V lost 6 bases to trimming and J lost 8 bases, with 16 bases between them.